This T cell receptor (beta chain) was found in a study of response to subunit inactivated influenza vaccine. Findings of the study overall: Each seasonal influenza vaccination recruits few new T cells, the authors suggested.

TCRdb re-analysed the RT-PCR reads in MiXCR, keeping a single row per CDR3 protein. The table lists about 540,000 distinct CDR3 sequences, under 30% of them singletons. The CDR3 is 16 residues long. The ends lost 0 bases at V and 5 bases at J; junction bases unmatched: 8. Germline V gene lookup returns CDR1 SGHRS and CDR2 YFSETQ. A note on this clonotype: Its antigen is unidentified.

The sample was also reused in another study, on T cells expressing NK-cell markers. That source notes: Researchers built TCR beta cDNA using 5'RACE template switching with UMIs. One of the eight sequenced donors was seronegative, whereas the other seven were HCMV-seropositive. For several experiments, T cell sorting was restricted to the alpha-beta TCR population by means of an anti-gamma-delta TCR antibody. Of the CD8+ T cells in roughly 6 donors, about 1.0-7.0% belonged to dominant NKG2C+ clonotypes.

V and J are TRBV5-1 and TRBJ2-3; 8 bases fit TRBD2. The sequenced sample was CD4+ T cells sorted from PBMCs, obtained 12 days after vaccination. The receptor comes from a man aged 50-59 years who received an inactivated influenza vaccine. The CDR3 sequence: CASSLGTSGRGDTQYF. DNA of the CDR3: TGCGCCAGCAGCTTGGGAACTAGCGGTAGGGGAGATACGCAGTATTTT. Together with reference TRBV5-1 and TRBJ2-3, the CDR3 gives the full variable domain: KAGVTQTPRYLIKTRGQQVTLSCSPISGHRSVSWYQQTPGQGLQFLFEYFSETQRNKGNFPGRFSGRQFSNSRSEMNVSTLELGDSALYLCASSLGTSGRGDTQYFGPGTRLTVL.